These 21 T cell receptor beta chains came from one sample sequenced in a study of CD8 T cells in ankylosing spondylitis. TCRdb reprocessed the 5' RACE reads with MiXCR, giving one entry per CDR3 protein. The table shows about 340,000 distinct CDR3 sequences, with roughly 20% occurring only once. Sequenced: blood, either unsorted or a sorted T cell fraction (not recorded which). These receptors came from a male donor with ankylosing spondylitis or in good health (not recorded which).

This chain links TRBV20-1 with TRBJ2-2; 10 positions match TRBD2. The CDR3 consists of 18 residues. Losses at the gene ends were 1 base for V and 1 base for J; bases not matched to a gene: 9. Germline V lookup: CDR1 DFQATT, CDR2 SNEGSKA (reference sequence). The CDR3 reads CSARGNSGGPRNTGELFF. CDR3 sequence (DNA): TGCAGTGCTAGAGGGAATAGCGGGGGGCCGCGGAACACCGGGGAGCTGTTTTTT.

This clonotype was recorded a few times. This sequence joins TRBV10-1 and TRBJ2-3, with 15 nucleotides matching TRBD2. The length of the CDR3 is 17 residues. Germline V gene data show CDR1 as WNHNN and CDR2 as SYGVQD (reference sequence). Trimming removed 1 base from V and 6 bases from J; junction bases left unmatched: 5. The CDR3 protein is CASSEWTSGGAGDTQYF. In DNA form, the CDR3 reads TGCGCCAGCAGTGAGTGGACTAGCGGGGGGGCCGGGGATACGCAGTATTTT.

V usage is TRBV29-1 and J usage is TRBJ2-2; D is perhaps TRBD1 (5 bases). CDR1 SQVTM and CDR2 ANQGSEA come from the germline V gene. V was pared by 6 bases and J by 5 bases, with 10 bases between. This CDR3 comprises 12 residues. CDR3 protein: CSVLPGTGELFF. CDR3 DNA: TGCAGCGTCCTACCAGGGACCGGGGAGCTGTTTTTT.

DNA of the CDR3: TGTGCCAGCAGCTTCTCACCGGGACTAGCGACGTACGAGCAGTACTTC. Translation gives CASSFSPGLATYEQYF. V and J are TRBV7-9 and TRBJ2-7; TRBD2 matches 10 bases. Trimming removed 3 bases from V and 4 bases from J; junction bases left unmatched: 9. Germline CDR1 and CDR2: SEHNR and FQNEAQ (reference sequence). This CDR3 comprises 16 residues. The entire variable domain, with the rest obtained from reference TRBV7-9 and TRBJ2-7, is as follows: DTGVSQNPRHKITKRGQNVTFRCDPISEHNRLYWYRQTLGQGPEFLTYFQNEAQLEKSRLLSDRFSAERPKGSFSTLEIQRTEQGDSAMYLCASSFSPGLATYEQYFGPGTRLTVT.

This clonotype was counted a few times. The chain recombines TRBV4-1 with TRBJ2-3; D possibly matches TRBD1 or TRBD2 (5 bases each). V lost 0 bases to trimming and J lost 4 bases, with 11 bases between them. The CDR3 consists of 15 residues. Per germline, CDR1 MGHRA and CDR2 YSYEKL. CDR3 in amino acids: CASSQERGLPDTQYF. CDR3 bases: TGCGCCAGCAGCCAAGAGAGGGGTCTCCCAGATACGCAGTATTTT.

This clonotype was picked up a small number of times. This CDR3 is CSDRPSSYNEQFF. The CDR3 DNA reads as TGCAGCGACAGGCCGAGCTCCTACAATGAGCAGTTCTTC. This rearrangement joins TRBV29-1 to TRBJ2-1; TRBD1 might be the D (5 bases). Germline assignment: CDR1 SQVTM and CDR2 ANQGSEA. Trimming removed 7 bases from V and 0 bases from J, with 10 bases in between. This CDR3 comprises 13 residues.

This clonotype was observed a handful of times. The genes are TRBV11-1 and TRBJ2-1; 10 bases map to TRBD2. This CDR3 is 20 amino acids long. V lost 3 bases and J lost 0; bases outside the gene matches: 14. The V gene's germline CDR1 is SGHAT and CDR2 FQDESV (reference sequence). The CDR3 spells CASSFPPVPPSGSSYNEQFF. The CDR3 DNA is TGTGCCAGCAGCTTCCCCCCGGTTCCTCCTAGCGGGAGCTCCTACAATGAGCAGTTCTTC.

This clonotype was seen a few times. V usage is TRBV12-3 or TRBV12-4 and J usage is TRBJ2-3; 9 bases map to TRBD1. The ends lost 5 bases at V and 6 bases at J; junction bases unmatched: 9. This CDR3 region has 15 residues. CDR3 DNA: TGTGCCAGCAGTCCGATGGGACAGGGAGTGGATACGCAGTATTTT. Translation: CASSPMGQGVDTQYF.

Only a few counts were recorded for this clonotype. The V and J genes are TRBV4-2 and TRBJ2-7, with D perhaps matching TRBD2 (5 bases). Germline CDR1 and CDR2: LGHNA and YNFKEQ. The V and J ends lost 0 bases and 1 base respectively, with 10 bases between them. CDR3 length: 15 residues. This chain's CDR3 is CASSQDWGASYEQYF. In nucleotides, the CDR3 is TGTGCCAGCAGCCAAGATTGGGGAGCATCCTACGAGCAGTACTTC.

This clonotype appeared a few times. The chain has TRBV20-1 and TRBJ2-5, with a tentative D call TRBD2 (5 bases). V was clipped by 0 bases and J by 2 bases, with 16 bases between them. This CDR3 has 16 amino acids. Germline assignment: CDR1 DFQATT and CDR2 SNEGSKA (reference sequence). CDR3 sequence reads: CSARDGGARFQETQYF. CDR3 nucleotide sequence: TGCAGTGCTAGAGATGGAGGAGCAAGGTTTCAAGAGACCCAGTACTTC.

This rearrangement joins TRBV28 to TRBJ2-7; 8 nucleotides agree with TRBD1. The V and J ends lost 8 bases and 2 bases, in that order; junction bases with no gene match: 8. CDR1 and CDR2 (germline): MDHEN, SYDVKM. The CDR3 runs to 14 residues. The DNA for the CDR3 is TGTGCCAGCCAGTTTGCGGACAGGGCCTACGAGCAGTACTTC. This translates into CASQFADRAYEQYF.

As DNA, the CDR3 is TGTGCCAGCAGCGGATTGCACAATGAGCAGTTCTTC. Protein product: CASSGLHNEQFF. This chain joins TRBV9 and TRBJ2-1; D call uncertain. The CDR3 runs to 12 residues. In germline, CDR1 is SGDLS, CDR2 YYNGEE. V lost 3 bases and J lost 5, with 6 bases in between.

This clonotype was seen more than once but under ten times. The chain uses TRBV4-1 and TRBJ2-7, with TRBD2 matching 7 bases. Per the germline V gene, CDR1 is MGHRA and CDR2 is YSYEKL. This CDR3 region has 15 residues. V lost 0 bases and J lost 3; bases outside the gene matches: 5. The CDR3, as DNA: TGCGCCAGCAGCCAAGATCGGGAGGTTGGCTACGAGCAGTACTTC. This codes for CASSQDREVGYEQYF.

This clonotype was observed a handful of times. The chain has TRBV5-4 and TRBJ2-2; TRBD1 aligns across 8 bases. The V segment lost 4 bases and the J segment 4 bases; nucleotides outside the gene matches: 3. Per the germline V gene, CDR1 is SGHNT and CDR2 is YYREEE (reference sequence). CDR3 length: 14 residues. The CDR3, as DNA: TGTGCCAGCAGCCAGGGGGCGGTCACCGGGGAGCTGTTTTTT. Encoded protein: CASSQGAVTGELFF.

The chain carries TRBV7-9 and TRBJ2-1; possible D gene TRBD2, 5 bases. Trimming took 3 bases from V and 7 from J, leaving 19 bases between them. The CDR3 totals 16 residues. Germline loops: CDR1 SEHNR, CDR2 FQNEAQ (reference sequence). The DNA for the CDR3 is TGTGCCAGCAGCTTTCAGGACGGGCCCGGGGATAATGAGCAGTTCTTC. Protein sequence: CASSFQDGPGDNEQFF.

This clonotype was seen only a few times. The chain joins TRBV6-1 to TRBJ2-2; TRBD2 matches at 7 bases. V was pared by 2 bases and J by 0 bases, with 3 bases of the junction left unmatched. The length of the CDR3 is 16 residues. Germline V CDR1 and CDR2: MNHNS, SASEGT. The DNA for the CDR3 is TGTGCCAGCAGTGAATTTGGACTAGCGAACACCGGGGAGCTGTTTTTT. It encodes CASSEFGLANTGELFF.

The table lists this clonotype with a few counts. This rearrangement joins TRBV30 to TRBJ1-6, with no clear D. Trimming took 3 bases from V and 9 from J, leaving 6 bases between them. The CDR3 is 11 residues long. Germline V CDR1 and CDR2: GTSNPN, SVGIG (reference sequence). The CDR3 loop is CAWRQTSPLHF. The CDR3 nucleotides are TGTGCCTGGAGGCAGACTTCACCCCTCCACTTT.

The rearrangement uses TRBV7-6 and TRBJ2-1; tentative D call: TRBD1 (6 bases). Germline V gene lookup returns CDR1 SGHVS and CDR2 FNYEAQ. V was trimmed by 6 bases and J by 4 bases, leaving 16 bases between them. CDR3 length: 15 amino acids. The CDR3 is CASSSMVDSYNEQFF. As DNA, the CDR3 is TGTGCCAGCAGTTCAATGGTGGACAGTTACAATGAGCAGTTCTTC.

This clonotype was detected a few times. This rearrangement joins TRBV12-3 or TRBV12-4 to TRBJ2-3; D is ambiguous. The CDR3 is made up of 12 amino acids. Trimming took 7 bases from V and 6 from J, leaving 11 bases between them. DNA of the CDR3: TGTGCCAGCACCCTGACCAGGGATACGCAGTATTTT. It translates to CASTLTRDTQYF.

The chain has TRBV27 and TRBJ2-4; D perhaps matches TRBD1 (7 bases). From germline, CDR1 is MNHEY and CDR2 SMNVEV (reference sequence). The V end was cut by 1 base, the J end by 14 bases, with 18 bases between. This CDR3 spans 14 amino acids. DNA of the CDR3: TGTGCCAGCAGTTTATTAACCCCAGGGGGGCGCGAGTACTTC. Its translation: CASSLLTPGGREYF.

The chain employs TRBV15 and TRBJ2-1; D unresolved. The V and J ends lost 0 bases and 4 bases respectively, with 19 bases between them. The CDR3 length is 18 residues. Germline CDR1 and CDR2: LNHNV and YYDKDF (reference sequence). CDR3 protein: CATSREGVGQDLYNEQFF. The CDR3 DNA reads TGTGCCACCAGCAGAGAAGGAGTAGGGCAGGACCTATACAATGAGCAGTTCTTC.